The source of this TCR beta chain is a study of T cells of healthy individuals. A single record per CDR3 protein comes from TCRdb applying MiXCR to the 5' RACE reads. The sample comprises 95,000 to 100,000 distinct CDR3 sequences, under 20% of which are singletons, and more than 5.5% rests with the top ten. V was pared by 2 bases and J by 6 bases, with 7 bases between. CDR1 is MNHEY and CDR2 is SVGAGI in the germline V gene. The CDR3 length is 12 residues. The rearrangement joins TRBV6-5 to TRBJ1-2; D remains unclear. The TCR comes from a human donor in good health. CDR3 loop: CASSYRGNGYTF. In DNA, the CDR3 is TGTGCCAGCAGTTACAGAGGGAATGGCTACACCTTC.